This T cell receptor beta chain originates from a study of blood T cell repertoires in COVID-19. As for the study in general: Samples came from the United States, Italy and Spain, spanning acute and convalescent COVID-19.

This clone was found once. Trimming cost V 6 bases and J 7 bases; bases outside gene matches: 5. The CDR3 is made up of 15 amino acids. The V gene's germline CDR1 is MDHEN and CDR2 SYDVKM. Profiled with immunoSEQ multiplex PCR; TCRdb holds only in-frame clones, not every one. This repertoire shows under 15,000 clones, 92% found once; its top ten account for approximately 30%. This TCR was recovered from a woman aged 65 to 85 with active COVID-19. The gene calls are TRBV28 and TRBJ2-1, with 14 nucleotides matching TRBD2. Material for sequencing was peripheral blood. CDR3 DNA sequence: TGTGCCAGCAGCCCGGGACTAGCGGGAGTTAATGAGCAGTTCTTC. It specifies CASSPGLAGVNEQFF.